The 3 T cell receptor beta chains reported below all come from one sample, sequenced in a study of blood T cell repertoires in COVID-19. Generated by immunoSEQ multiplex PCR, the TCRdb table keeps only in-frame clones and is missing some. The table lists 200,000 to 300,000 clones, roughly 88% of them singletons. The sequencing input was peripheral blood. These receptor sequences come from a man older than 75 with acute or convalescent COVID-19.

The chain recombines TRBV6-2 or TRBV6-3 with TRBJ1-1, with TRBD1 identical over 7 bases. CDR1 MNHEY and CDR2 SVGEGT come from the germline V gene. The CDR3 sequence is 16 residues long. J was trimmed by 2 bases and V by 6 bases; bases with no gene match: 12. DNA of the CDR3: TGTGCCAGCAGCAACCGTCCGGGACAGCGAAACACTGAAGCTTTCTTT. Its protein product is CASSNRPGQRNTEAFF.

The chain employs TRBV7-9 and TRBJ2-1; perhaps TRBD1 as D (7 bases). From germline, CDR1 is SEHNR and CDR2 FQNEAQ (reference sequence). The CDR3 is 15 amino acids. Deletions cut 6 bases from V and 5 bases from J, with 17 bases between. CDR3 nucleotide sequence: TGTGCCAGCAGGCGGGGCAGGGGGTTCGACAATGAGCAGTTCTTC. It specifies CASRRGRGFDNEQFF.

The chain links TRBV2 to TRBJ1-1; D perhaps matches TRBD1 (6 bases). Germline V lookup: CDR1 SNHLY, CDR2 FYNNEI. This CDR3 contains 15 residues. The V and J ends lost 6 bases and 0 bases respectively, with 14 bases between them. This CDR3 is CASRATGPLNTEAFF. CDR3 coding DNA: TGTGCCAGCAGGGCTACAGGGCCCTTGAACACTGAAGCTTTCTTT.